This T cell receptor beta chain was identified in a study of blood T cell repertoires in COVID-19. The overall study: The samples span acute and convalescent COVID-19 from the United States, Italy and Spain. The cDNA or gDNA used as material had been derived from T cells, B-cell-depleted T cells, or PBMCs.

As originally analysed: From reference gene primer amplification, estimates of nucleated cell counts were derived. Assay used: immunoSEQ multiplex PCR; TCRdb lists only in-frame clones, some missing. V and J calls and clone size are as listed in that table; D and trimming were resolved from the DNA. The data hold about 210,000 clones, with roughly 90% observed a single time. The CDR3 length is 15 residues. CDR1 is MGHRA and CDR2 is YSYEKL in the germline V gene. Trimming took off 1 base at V and 5 bases at J, with 11 bases between the two ends. Cohorts were assigned according to the clinical history that participants reported.

The chain couples TRBV4-1 to TRBJ2-2, with D perhaps matching TRBD2 (6 bases). Material: PBMCs or T cells enriched from blood (not recorded which). This TCR derives from a woman between 18 and 29 years old who had recovered from COVID-19. The CDR3 sequence: CASSQGGAGTGELFF. The CDR3 DNA sequence: TGCGCCAGCAGCCAAGGAGGGGCGGGAACCGGGGAGCTGTTTTTT.